What follows are 9 T cell receptor beta chains derived from one specimen sequenced in a study of cytomegalovirus exposure and HLA in healthy donors. Method: immunoSEQ multiplex PCR; TCRdb's copy keeps in-frame clones and lacks some. The sample has tens of thousands of clones; 95% to 97% are singletons. Sequenced material: PBMCs. The receptors come from a man between 18 and 35 years old in good health and CMV-seronegative.

The CDR3 coding sequence is TGTGCCTGGATCAACTGGGCGGGGGCCTTCGGGAATGAGCAGTTCTTC. Encoded protein: CAWINWAGAFGNEQFF. This sequence joins TRBV30 and TRBJ2-1, with TRBD2 as a possible D gene (7 bases). V was pared by 4 bases and J by 7 bases, with 23 bases between. The CDR3 length is 16 residues. Germline CDR1 GTSNPN, CDR2 SVGIG (reference sequence).

This clone was recorded once. The CDR3 nucleotides are TGTGCCAGTAGGCCTCTAGCGGGAGACGGGGAGCTGTTTTTT. Its protein is CASRPLAGDGELFF. The chain couples TRBV19 to TRBJ2-2; the match to TRBD2 covers 10 bases. The V gene end was trimmed by 6 bases and the J gene end by 7 bases; junction bases not matched to a gene: 5. Germline V lookup: CDR1 LNHDA, CDR2 SQIVND (reference sequence). CDR3 size: 14 residues.

The count of this clone is one. The V and J genes are TRBV16 and TRBJ1-5, with D possibly TRBD1 on 5 matching bases. Looked up from germline, CDR1 is KGHSY and CDR2 is FQNENV. The length of the CDR3 is 14 residues. Deletions cut 2 bases from V and 7 bases from J, with 12 bases between. The CDR3 region has the DNA TGTGCCAGCAGCCAAGGGGGGACCGTACAGCCCCAGCATTTT. This sequence encodes CASSQGGTVQPQHF.

This clone appeared a single time. The chain is built from TRBV2 and TRBJ1-4, with D maybe TRBD1 (6 bases). The CDR3 totals 15 residues. The germline V gene has CDR1 SNHLY and CDR2 FYNNEI. V lost 8 bases and J lost 4, with 17 bases in between. The DNA for the CDR3 is TGTGCCAGCCTAAGGGGAGGGGGATTTAATGAAAAACTGTTTTTT. Its translation is CASLRGGGFNEKLFF.

The V and J genes are TRBV28 and TRBJ2-1; possible D gene TRBD1, 5 bases. Germline V gene data show CDR1 as MDHEN and CDR2 as SYDVKM. The CDR3 contains 14 residues. Trimming left V 7 bases short and J 3 bases short, with 13 bases between. CDR3 DNA sequence: TGTGCCAGCATCTCAGGGCGAGGCTACAATGAGCAGTTCTTC. Translating it yields CASISGRGYNEQFF.

CDR3 sequence: CASSLGQTHEAFF. The CDR3 coding sequence is TGTGCCAGCAGCTTAGGACAGACCCATGAAGCTTTCTTT. This chain connects TRBV7-9 to TRBJ1-1; a possible D gene is TRBD1 (5 bases). Germline V gene data show CDR1 as SEHNR and CDR2 as FQNEAQ (reference sequence). The CDR3 spans 13 residues. With 1 base removed from V and 7 bases from J, the gap between germline ends came to 10 bases.

The gene calls are TRBV7-8 and TRBJ2-5; 9 bases match TRBD2. This CDR3 spans 13 amino acids. J was trimmed by 5 bases and V by 3 bases; bases with no gene match: 1. The germline V gene encodes CDR1 SGHVS and CDR2 FQNEAQ. CDR3 in DNA: TGTGCCAGCAGCTTTGGACTAGCGGAGACCCAGTACTTC. It yields the protein CASSFGLAETQYF.

The chain is built from TRBV18 and TRBJ2-1, with 7 bases aligning to TRBD2. Germline CDR1 is KGHSH and CDR2 is LQKENI. The V and J ends lost 0 bases and 8 bases, in that order; junction bases with no gene match: 7. This CDR3 contains 15 residues. The CDR3 loop reads CASSPPAKRGDEQFF. The DNA of the CDR3 is TGTGCCAGCTCACCACCAGCGAAACGGGGGGATGAGCAGTTCTTC.

This chain connects TRBV27 to TRBJ1-2, with 7 bases aligning to TRBD1. J was trimmed by 2 bases and V by 6 bases; bases with no gene match: 15. The germline V gene encodes CDR1 MNHEY and CDR2 SMNVEV (reference sequence). The CDR3 contains 17 residues. The CDR3 here is CASSQGPRDRPNYGYTF. In DNA form, the CDR3 reads TGTGCCAGCAGCCAAGGGCCCCGGGACAGACCAAACTATGGCTACACCTTC.